Below are 2 T cell receptor beta chains sequenced from a single sample in a study of T cells in Graves' hyperthyroidism and ophthalmopathy (dated by TCRdb to about 2019). The library relied on multiplex PCR. Data came from an Illumina HiSeq 2000. Amplification of TCR beta CDR3 regions was carried out from RNA transcripts. The first round of RT-PCR for the TCR CDR3 was performed with the HTBI primer set and the Qiagen OneStep RT-PCR kit. TCRdb itself trimmed the public reads at Q25 with fastp, ran MiXCR and retained productive beta chains. Duplicate CDR3 protein sequences are folded into a single record with the most common DNA and genes. Across this sample there are 300,000 to 450,000 distinct CDR3 sequences, with about 17% seen only once. The top ten clonotypes cover approximately 33% of the sample. Input material: blood. The receptors were gathered from a woman aged 25 to 39 with Graves' hyperthyroidism that later progressed to Graves' ophthalmopathy.

This clonotype was observed a handful of times. The chain is built from TRBV6-1 and TRBJ2-3, with a possible D match to TRBD2 (6 bases). The CDR3 contains 12 residues. V lost 5 bases and J 13 bases, leaving 16 bases between the germline ends. Germline values: CDR1 MNHNS, CDR2 SASEGT. The DNA for the CDR3 is TGTGCCAGCAGTCATGGACTTGGAGGGGAGTATTTT. This sequence encodes CASSHGLGGEYF.

This clonotype was found many times. V and J are TRBV12-3 or TRBV12-4 and TRBJ1-5; D remains unclear. The V and J ends lost 6 bases and 4 bases respectively, with 10 bases between them. The CDR3 totals 13 residues. The chain's CDR3 is CASSPGKNQPQHF. CDR3 bases: TGTGCCAGCAGCCCCGGAAAGAATCAGCCCCAGCATTTT.